A selection of T cell receptor beta chains follows, all from one sample in a study of glioma-infiltrating T cells after dendritic cell vaccination. Libraries were prepared by immunoSEQ multiplex PCR; TCRdb keeps only in-frame clonotypes and omits some of them. The repertoire holds about 99,000 clones, 75% to 90% seen once, with approximately 5.5% in the top ten. The input for sequencing was blood, taken after dendritic cell vaccination. The receptors were gathered from a human donor with glioblastoma. CDR3s include the opening cysteine and the closing phenylalanine or tryptophan. The D gene is left open where the match is weak. Some rows have no size entry. The others give once, few or many, or a class for an expanded clone.

D gene,V gene,J gene,clone size,CDR3 DNA,CDR3 protein
TRBD1,TRBV29-1,TRBJ1-2,-,TGCAGCGTTCTTACCCCCGGGACAGGGGTCGGCTACACCTTC,CSVLTPGTGVGYTF
-,TRBV5-6,TRBJ1-4,-,TGTGCCAGCAGCTTGGCCGACAGGCCCAATGAAAAACTGTTTTTT,CASSLADRPNEKLFF
TRBD1,TRBV5-4,TRBJ1-2,few,TGTGCCAGCAGCTCGCAAGGGGGACAGGGAGAGGGCTATGGCTACACCTTC,CASSSQGGQGEGYGYTF
-,TRBV19,TRBJ1-2,-,TGTGCCAGTAGTACCCAAGGACAGCCTGGCTATGGCTACACCTTC,CASSTQGQPGYGYTF
-,TRBV27,TRBJ1-2,-,TGTGCCAGCAGTTTAGGGAGCAACTATGGCTACACCTTC,CASSLGSNYGYTF
TRBD2,TRBV9,TRBJ2-3,-,TGTGCCAGCAGCGTAGGGGTAGGGTGGAGGGCGGGAGTATTCCACACAGATACGCAGTATTTT,CASSVGVGWRAGVFHTDTQYF
-,TRBV2,TRBJ1-1,-,TGTGCCAGCAGTGAAAGGGGGTTGACTGAAGCTTTCTTT,CASSERGLTEAFF
TRBD2,TRBV27,TRBJ2-3,-,TGTGCCAGCAAACCTTGGCGGGAGGGCACAGATACGCAGTATTTT,CASKPWREGTDTQYF
-,TRBV10-3,TRBJ2-1,-,TGTGCCATCACTTCTACTCACTCCTACAATGAGCAGTTCTTC,CAITSTHSYNEQFF
TRBD1,TRBV27,TRBJ2-7,-,TGTGCCAGCAGCCAGGACAGGGGGTGGATCGCCTCCGAGCAGTACTTC,CASSQDRGWIASEQYF
-,TRBV6-1,TRBJ1-5,-,TGTGCCAGCAGTGAAGGAGGTAATAGCAATCAGCCCCAGCATTTT,CASSEGGNSNQPQHF
-,TRBV6-5,TRBJ1-1,few,TGTGCCAGCAGACTACCAGGACTGGAAGCTTTCTTT,CASRLPGLEAFF
-,TRBV28,TRBJ1-2,-,TGTGCCAGCAGTTCAGAAAGGGGGTGGGTTGGCTACACCTTC,CASSSERGWVGYTF
-,TRBV25-1,TRBJ2-5,-,TGTGCCAGCAGGACAGGGGAGGGGACCCAGTACTTC,CASRTGEGTQYF
TRBD1,TRBV27,TRBJ2-7,-,TGCGCCAGCAGTTTATCGGGACAGGGGAAGGAGTACTTC,CASSLSGQGKEYF
-,TRBV29-1,TRBJ1-2,-,TGCAGCGTTGAAGGGGTACAGACCTTGCCCTACACCTTC,CSVEGVQTLPYTF
-,TRBV4-2,TRBJ2-2,-,TGTGCCAGCAGCCAAGATTACGGGAGTGACACCGGGGAGCTGTTTTTT,CASSQDYGSDTGELFF
TRBD2,TRBV27,TRBJ2-7,-,TGTGCCAGCCGCCTGACTAGCGGGCCAGCGGCCGAGCAGTACTTC,CASRLTSGPAAEQYF
-,TRBV5-1,TRBJ2-4,-,TGCGCCAGCAGCTTGGAGAGAGGGGCGGGGGCCAAAAACATTCAGTACTTC,CASSLERGAGAKNIQYF
TRBD1,TRBV10-3,TRBJ2-7,-,TGTGCCATCAGTGAGTCAGGGACAGGGAGATACGAGCAGTACTTC,CAISESGTGRYEQYF
TRBD2,TRBV18,TRBJ2-3,-,TGTGCCAGCTCATTAACTAGCGGGGAGGAAGATACGCAGTATTTT,CASSLTSGEEDTQYF
-,TRBV30,TRBJ1-1,-,TGTGCCTATCAGGGGTGGATTGAAGCTTTCTTT,CAYQGWIEAFF
TRBD2,TRBV27,TRBJ2-3,-,TGTGCCAGCAGTTTTTTAACTAGCGGGAGGACAGATACGCAGTATTTT,CASSFLTSGRTDTQYF
-,TRBV5-6,TRBJ2-1,-,TGTGCCAGCAGCTCGGGAGTAGACAATGAGCAGTTCTTC,CASSSGVDNEQFF
-,TRBV6-5,TRBJ1-6,-,TGTGCCAGCAGTACCCTACAAGAGGCTAATTCACCCCTCCACTTT,CASSTLQEANSPLHF
-,TRBV6-5,TRBJ1-1,few,TGTGCCACCCGACAGGATCTGATGAACACTGAAGCTTTCTTT,CATRQDLMNTEAFF
-,TRBV5-6,TRBJ1-2,-,TGTGCCAGCAGCTTGTCAGGGGTAAGGTTTGGCTACACCTTC,CASSLSGVRFGYTF
-,TRBV29-1,TRBJ2-3,-,TGCAGCGCCCGTACAGATACGCAGTATTTT,CSARTDTQYF
-,TRBV10-2,TRBJ2-3,-,TGCGCCAGCAGTGGGGATAACACGAGGGCAGATACGCAGTATTTT,CASSGDNTRADTQYF